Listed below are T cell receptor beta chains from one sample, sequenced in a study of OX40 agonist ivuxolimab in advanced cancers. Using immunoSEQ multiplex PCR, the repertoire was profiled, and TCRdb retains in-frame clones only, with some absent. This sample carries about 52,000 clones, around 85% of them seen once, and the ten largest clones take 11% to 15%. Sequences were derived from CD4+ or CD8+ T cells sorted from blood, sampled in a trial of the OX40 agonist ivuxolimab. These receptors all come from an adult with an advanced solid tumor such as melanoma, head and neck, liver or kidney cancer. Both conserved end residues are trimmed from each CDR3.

ASSYIAGLYNEQF	TRBJ2-1	TRBV6-5
ASSIEGQAQGYT	TRBJ1-2	TRBV19
ASSRQGQGRLGDYNEQF	TRBJ2-1	TRBV5-6
ASSPNRGDTQY	TRBJ2-3	TRBV7-8
ASSERTGKISKYGYT	TRBJ1-2	TRBV6-1
ASRSLTRGIWANVLT	TRBJ2-6	TRBV27
ASSALRGRAETQY	TRBJ2-5	TRBV9
ASSLSQRSSYEQY	TRBJ2-7	TRBV27
ASSLAYQETQY	TRBJ2-5	TRBV7-8
SWDREFSGANVLT	TRBJ2-6	TRBV5-4
ASSQDELAGAYEQY	TRBJ2-7	TRBV4-1
ASSFRGGGPEQY	TRBJ2-7	TRBV5-1
ASSYSIRRGGEQY	TRBJ2-7	TRBV6-5
ASSLEGQGDYNEQF	TRBJ2-1	TRBV5-1
ASGGPSSYEQY	TRBJ2-7	TRBV7-9
ASSTLSNEQF	TRBJ2-1	TRBV9
AWSYSTDTQY	TRBJ2-3	TRBV30
AWLPGRGSYEQY	TRBJ2-7	TRBV30
ASSLVRQGADTQY	TRBJ2-3	TRBV7-9
ASSFLPPNKEDDYGYT	TRBJ1-2	TRBV27
ASSLGQGGGETQY	TRBJ2-5	TRBV7-2
ASSNPGASQPQH	TRBJ1-5	TRBV19
ASSSVVTYEQY	TRBJ2-7	TRBV19
ASSSGLAWNEQF	TRBJ2-1	TRBV11-2
ASSESVQGYGYT	TRBJ1-2	TRBV25-1
ARSLCQGHNSPLH	TRBJ1-6	TRBV5-3
ASSGTGTNYGYT	TRBJ1-2	TRBV7-9
AWSVETSYGYT	TRBJ1-2	TRBV30
ASSFVQNEAF	TRBJ1-1	TRBV11-2
VSSRTGNNSPLH	TRBJ1-6	TRBV11-1
ASSQGETWGYEQY	TRBJ2-7	TRBV4-1
ASSSFQGTNTGELF	TRBJ2-2	TRBV19
ASSEGGGVH	TRBJ1-6	TRBV10-2
ASSESGEGNYGYT	TRBJ1-2	TRBV6-1
AISESGIYEQY	TRBJ2-7	TRBV10-3
ASSPGGWPNEKLF	TRBJ1-4	TRBV7-9
ASSPWTGGAADTQY	TRBJ2-3	TRBV19
ASSIDPNYEQY	TRBJ2-7	TRBV27
ASSFRETLLGYT	TRBJ1-2	TRBV7-9
ASSDRGYEQY	-	TRBV6-5
ASSVSTGQVSYGYT	TRBJ1-2	TRBV4-1
ASSPKDYTEAF	TRBJ1-1	TRBV14